This T cell receptor beta chain emerged from a study of shared clonotypes between healthy human individuals. Study results and limitations: Sampling covered blood only; tissue repertoires likely differ. How much donors shared clonotypes was expected to be affected by sequencing depth.

Remarks on this clone: No antigen is known for it.

The naive CD8 subset, CD45RO-negative cells positively selected for CCR7, excluded terminally differentiated effector memory CD45RA+ cells. Method: immunoSEQ multiplex PCR; TCRdb's copy keeps in-frame clones and lacks some. The sample has about 1,900,000 clones; less than 95% are singletons. CDR3 length: 16 amino acids. V shed 4 bases, J shed 4 bases, and the junction held 7 bases outside the gene matches. Germline V gives CDR1 SGHDN, CDR2 FVKESK. The clonotype originates from a young man in good health. The sequenced sample was naive CD8+ T cells sorted from blood. J is TRBJ2-1 and V is TRBV14; 10 bases align to TRBD2. The CDR3 region is CASSPLAGIGYNEQFF. In DNA form, the CDR3 reads TGTGCCAGCAGCCCACTAGCGGGAATAGGATACAATGAGCAGTTCTTC.